Listed below are T cell receptor beta chains from one sample, sequenced in a study of persistence of HIV-infected CD4 T cells. Which antigens these TCRs recognize remains unknown. Sequencing was performed with immunoSEQ multiplex PCR; in TCRdb, only in-frame clones are kept and a portion is missing. This sample carries some 23,000 clones, 74% of them seen once, and the ten largest clones take roughly 1.8%. Sequences were derived from CD4+ T cells sorted from PBMCs after roughly 18-hour stimulation, sampled from a patient who received antiretroviral therapy. The receptors come from an adult man with HIV who was CMV-seropositive. Both conserved end residues are trimmed from each CDR3. Clone size is shown for a subset of rows, as once, few, many or a class of expanded clone.

>few|TRBV18|TRBJ2-7
ASSPPTIQTYEQY
>.|TRBV19|TRBJ2-3
ASSIESSGGNTDTQY
>few|TRBV4-2|TRBJ1-4
ASSPRGSTNEKLF
>.|TRBV29-1|TRBJ2-7
SVDRQGAREQY
>.|TRBV19|TRBJ2-1
ASSLYSGSYNEQF
>.|TRBV5-4|TRBJ1-2
ASSLLGVGNGYT
>few|TRBV4-2|TRBJ1-4
ASSQGKDRENEKLF
>.|TRBV10-1|TRBJ1-1
ASRMDRARMNTEAF
>.|TRBV7-2|TRBJ2-2
ASRQSAGGTGELF
>.|TRBV7-8|TRBJ1-2
ASSLAASVSVPFGYT
>.|TRBV19|TRBJ2-2
ASSGTPNTGELF
>.|TRBV19|TRBJ2-7
ASCQGDRDSYEQY
>.|TRBV12-3/TRBV12-4|TRBJ2-7
ASSLNSRGEQY
>.|TRBV2|TRBJ1-5
ASSSRGQGERQPQH
>.|TRBV19|TRBJ1-5
ASTTWASAYNQPQH
>.|TRBV20-1|TRBJ1-4
SASSQNAEKLF
>.|TRBV6-5|TRBJ1-1
ASSSEANTEAF
>.|TRBV5-1|TRBJ1-2
ASSLSAQTNYGYT
>medium-sized|TRBV3-1/TRBV3-2|TRBJ1-5
ASSHRGGNQPQH
>.|TRBV5-1|TRBJ2-2
ASSRGGAAGELF
>few|TRBV19|TRBJ1-5
ASSIGGDQPQH
>.|TRBV28|TRBJ2-7
ASSVYRGNYEQY
>.|TRBV29-1|TRBJ1-3
SVVSTGQGNTIY
>.|TRBV5-1|TRBJ1-6
AQARFSSYNSPLH
>.|TRBV5-1|TRBJ1-6
ASSQGTPSPLH
>.|TRBV18|TRBJ2-7
ASSPLPNGGTAYEQY
>.|TRBV6-1|TRBJ1-6
ASGTGVYSPLH
>.|TRBV7-2|TRBJ2-2
ASTPRRGPTGELF
>.|TRBV28|TRBJ1-3
ASSFGRENTIY
>.|TRBV28|TRBJ2-7
ASSLRGYEQY
>few|TRBV4-1|TRBJ1-3
ASSQARAGGAGSSGNTIY
>.|TRBV2|TRBJ1-2
ASRVGGDYGYT
>.|TRBV6-5|TRBJ2-1
ASSRTYNEQF
>.|TRBV12-5|TRBJ2-6
ASGKDRGPGANVLT
>.|TRBV5-1|TRBJ2-7
ASSSGTAAQYEQY
>.|TRBV28|TRBJ2-1
ASSPTQGTGRNEQF
>medium-sized|TRBV19|TRBJ1-1
ASSTWDRWNTEAF
>.|TRBV21-1|TRBJ2-2
ASSRGTTGELF
>.|TRBV15|TRBJ2-7
ATSSLAGEAYEQY
>.|TRBV12-3/TRBV12-4|TRBJ1-1
ASSLGRGTEAF
>.|TRBV7-2|TRBJ1-1
ASSHSGTQGTEAF
>.|TRBV5-1|TRBJ2-2
ASSFVLPGTGELF
>.|TRBV7-9|TRBJ2-3
ASSQTRDTQY
>.|TRBV29-1|TRBJ1-2
SVEEEGARGYT
>.|TRBV28|TRBJ1-6
ASSPGGGISPLH
>.|TRBV10-2|TRBJ1-6
ASSEPGQGVGYNSPLH
>.|TRBV18|TRBJ2-1
ASSGPYNEQF
>.|TRBV19|TRBJ2-2
ASKKEASEGPGELF
>.|TRBV28|TRBJ1-4
ASSFGPGREKLF
>.|TRBV2|TRBJ2-2
ASRGTGRGTGELF
>.|TRBV7-2|TRBJ2-1
ASSPLPPGTSLNEQF
>few|TRBV5-1|TRBJ1-6
ASSTTGYDNSPLH